In this sample, the clone carrying this TCR beta chain turned up a few times. Its antigen remains unidentified. This entry comes from a study of blood T cells in healthy people across ages. General study findings and limits: Both naive CD4+ cell counts and diversity were greater in long-lived donors than in aged donors. It was held that the diversity estimates obtained from one million T cells were underestimates. Per-million-T-cell TCR beta diversity fell roughly linearly with age.

Using a J-beta primer mix together with a sample-barcoded 5' primer, a second PCR was run for roughly 6 to 11 cycles. Each CDR3 protein gets one entry after TCRdb re-called the 5' RACE reads with MiXCR. This table holds 1.5 million to 2 million distinct CDR3 sequences, 40% to 55% found once. Researchers report isolating at least 6 million PBMCs per sample. CDR3 size: 17 residues. The germline gives CDR1 DFQATT, CDR2 SNEGSKA (reference sequence). V gave up 6 bases and J gave up 3 bases, with 26 bases separating them. The chain is built from TRBV20-1 and TRBJ1-2; D is ambiguous. This TCR derives from a woman in her 40s in good health. The specimen was blood. CDR3 in amino acids: CSALGRVRPSYYYGYTF. CDR3 in DNA: TGCAGTGCCCTTGGAAGGGTTAGACCCAGCTACTACTATGGCTACACCTTC.